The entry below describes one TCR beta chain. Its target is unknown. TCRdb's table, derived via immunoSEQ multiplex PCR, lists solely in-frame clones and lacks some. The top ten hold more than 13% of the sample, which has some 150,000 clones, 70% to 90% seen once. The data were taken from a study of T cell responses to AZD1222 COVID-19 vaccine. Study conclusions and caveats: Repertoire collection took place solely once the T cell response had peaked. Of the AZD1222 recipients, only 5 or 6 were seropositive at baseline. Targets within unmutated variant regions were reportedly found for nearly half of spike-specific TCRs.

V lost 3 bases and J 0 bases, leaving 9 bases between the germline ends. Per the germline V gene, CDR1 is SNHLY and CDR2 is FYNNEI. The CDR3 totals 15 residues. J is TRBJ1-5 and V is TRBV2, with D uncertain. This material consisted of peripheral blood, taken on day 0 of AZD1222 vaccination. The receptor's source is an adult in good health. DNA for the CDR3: TGTGCCAGCAGTGACCGCGTTTATAGCAATCAGCCCCAGCATTTT. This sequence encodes CASSDRVYSNQPQHF.